This TCR beta chain came from a study of identifying expanded T cells in peripheral blood. In regard to this clone: Its matching antigen is unknown.

Study outcomes and limitations: Variance in clone template counts between approximately two-week samples significantly increased with total template count across all healthy donors. Over approximately two and four weeks, about 16 and 19 clones changed, versus 1.2 between replicates.

Collection occurred without any documented infections or immune events in donors. V lost 6 bases to trimming and J lost 0 bases; unmatched junction nucleotides: 3. The CDR3 length is 13 residues. Germline V gene data show CDR1 as SQVTM and CDR2 as ANQGSEA. Some clones are missing from TCRdb's copy, which holds only in-frame ones; the method was immunoSEQ multiplex PCR. The sample consists of about 90,000 clones, approximately 85% of them appearing once. This TCR was sampled from a person aged 18-69 years in good health. Sequencing used blood. The chain is built from TRBV29-1 and TRBJ2-3; TRBD1 matches at 7 bases. The CDR3 coding sequence is TGCAGCGTCAGGGGGAGAAGCACAGATACGCAGTATTTT. This sequence encodes CSVRGRSTDTQYF.